This T cell receptor beta chain emerged from a study of cytomegalovirus exposure and HLA in healthy donors. Germline V gene sequence: CDR1 SGHDT, CDR2 YYEEEE. This CDR3 is built from 12 residues. With 1 base removed from V and 4 bases from J, the gap between germline ends came to 5 bases. TCRdb's copy holds only in-frame clones and misses some; the assay was immunoSEQ multiplex PCR. In the table there are 70,000 or so clones, around 90% of which are singletons. The specimen was PBMCs. The V call is TRBV5-6, the J call TRBJ1-2; D remains unclear. This TCR was recovered from a man aged 18 to 29 in good health and CMV-seronegative. For the CDR3, the DNA is TGTGCCAGCAGCTTGTCTGTCTATGGCTACACCTTC. As protein: CASSLSVYGYTF.